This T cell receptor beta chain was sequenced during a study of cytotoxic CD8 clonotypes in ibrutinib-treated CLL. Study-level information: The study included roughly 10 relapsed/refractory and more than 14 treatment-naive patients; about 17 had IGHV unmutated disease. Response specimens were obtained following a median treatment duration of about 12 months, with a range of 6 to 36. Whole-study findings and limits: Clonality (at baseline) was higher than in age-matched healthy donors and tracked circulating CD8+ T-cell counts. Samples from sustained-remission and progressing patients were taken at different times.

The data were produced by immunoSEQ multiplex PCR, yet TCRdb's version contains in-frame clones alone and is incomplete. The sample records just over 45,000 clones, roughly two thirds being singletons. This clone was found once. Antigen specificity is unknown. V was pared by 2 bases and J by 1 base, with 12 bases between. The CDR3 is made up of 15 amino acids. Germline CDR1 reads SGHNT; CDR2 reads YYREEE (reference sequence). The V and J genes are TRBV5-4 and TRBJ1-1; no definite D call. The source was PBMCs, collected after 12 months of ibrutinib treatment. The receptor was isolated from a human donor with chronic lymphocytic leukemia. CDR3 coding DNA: TGTGCCAGCAGCTTAGGTCGCGCTCGGAACACTGAAGCTTTCTTT. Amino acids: CASSLGRARNTEAFF.